A selection of T cell receptor beta chains follows, all from one sample in a study of blood T cell repertoires in COVID-19. Profiling relied on immunoSEQ multiplex PCR, and the TCRdb table lists in-frame clones only, not all of them. Among fewer than 200,000 clones listed, 82% were seen once. Sequenced material: PBMCs or T cells enriched from blood (not recorded which). Receptors were obtained from a man aged 55-75 years who had recovered from COVID-19. Each CDR3 is given with its conserved first and last residue. The D gene is left open where the match is weak. A clone size is listed for some rows: how often the clone was seen (once, few, many), or a class if it is expanded.

.	.	TRBV2	TRBJ2-7	CASSDGRQDEQYF	TGTGCCAGCAGTGACGGCCGACAAGACGAGCAGTACTTC
.	once	TRBV7-8	TRBJ2-1	CASSRAGGEYNEQFF	TGTGCCAGCAGCCGAGCAGGGGGGGAGTACAATGAGCAGTTCTTC
.	.	TRBV5-1	TRBJ1-2	CASSLVGGDGYTF	TGCGCCAGCAGCTTGGTTGGAGGGGACGGCTACACCTTC
.	.	TRBV29-1	TRBJ1-4	CSVVGGEKLFF	TGCAGCGTTGTCGGCGGGGAAAAACTGTTTTTT
.	.	TRBV5-6	TRBJ2-2	CASSSSVWPSGTGELFF	TGTGCCAGCAGCTCCTCTGTTTGGCCTTCCGGGACCGGGGAGCTGTTTTTT
.	.	TRBV19	TRBJ1-5	CASRRPGSQPQHF	TGTGCCAGTAGACGACCGGGTAGTCAGCCCCAGCATTTT
.	.	TRBV5-1	TRBJ2-2	CASSLDTRGTGELFF	TGCGCCAGCAGCTTAGATACACGGGGAACCGGGGAGCTGTTTTTT
TRBD2	.	TRBV6-1	TRBJ2-2	CASSGGGAERGTGELFF	TGTGCCAGCAGTGGGGGGGGAGCGGAAAGGGGCACCGGGGAGCTGTTTTTT
.	.	TRBV24-1	TRBJ1-2	CATKGGPGDGYTF	TGTGCCACCAAAGGAGGCCCCGGAGATGGCTACACCTTC
TRBD2	.	TRBV6-5	TRBJ2-7	CASSPLAGGYYEQYF	TGTGCCAGCAGTCCTCTAGCGGGAGGGTACTACGAGCAGTACTTC
TRBD1	.	TRBV7-2	TRBJ1-5	CASSHGDRVQPQHF	TGTGCCAGCAGCCACGGGGACAGGGTACAGCCCCAGCATTTT
TRBD2	.	TRBV20-1	TRBJ2-1	CSGSRPSGIGYNEQFF	TGCAGTGGTAGTCGTCCGAGCGGGATCGGCTACAATGAGCAGTTCTTC
.	.	TRBV4-2	TRBJ1-2	CASSQDATDTNYGYTF	TGTGCCAGCAGCCAAGATGCCACAGACACTAACTATGGCTACACCTTC
.	.	TRBV5-8	TRBJ1-5	CASSQGGANQPQHF	TGTGCCAGCAGCCAAGGGGGTGCCAATCAGCCCCAGCATTTT
.	once	TRBV5-6	TRBJ1-2	CASSLTGGTTNYGYTF	TGTGCCAGCAGCTTGACGGGGGGGACTACTAACTATGGCTACACCTTC
.	.	TRBV2	TRBJ2-7	CASTLLIYEQYF	TGTGCCAGCACCCTACTGATCTACGAGCAGTACTTC
.	.	TRBV28	TRBJ2-5	CASSLPIAGRGETQYF	TGTGCCAGCAGTTTACCTATTGCGGGTCGGGGAGAGACCCAGTACTTC
TRBD1	.	TRBV9	TRBJ1-6	CASSSNRGLGYNSPLHF	TGTGCCAGCAGCTCAAACAGGGGGCTAGGATATAATTCACCCCTCCACTTT
.	many	TRBV5-5	TRBJ1-3	CASSLERQSSGNTIYF	TGTGCCAGCAGCTTGGAACGACAGAGCTCTGGAAACACCATATATTTT
.	once	TRBV3-1/TRBV3-2	TRBJ1-2	CASSPTGLNYGYTF	TGTGCCAGCAGCCCTACTGGGCTAAACTATGGCTACACCTTC
TRBD2	once	TRBV11-2	TRBJ2-1	CASSLKLAGATNEQFF	TGTGCCAGCAGCTTAAAACTAGCGGGAGCGACCAATGAGCAGTTCTTC
TRBD1	.	TRBV7-8	TRBJ1-2	CASSLTGVNYGYTF	TGTGCCAGCAGCTTGACAGGGGTAAACTATGGCTACACCTTC
TRBD1	once	TRBV7-9	TRBJ2-7	CASSFGTGYSYEQYF	TGTGCCAGCAGCTTCGGGACAGGCTACTCCTACGAGCAGTACTTC
.	.	TRBV5-5	TRBJ1-5	CASSLRGNGNQPQHF	TGTGCCAGCAGCTTGCGGGGAAACGGCAATCAGCCCCAGCATTTT
.	.	TRBV30	TRBJ1-2	CAWSRAYYGYTF	TGTGCCTGGAGTCGCGCGTACTATGGCTACACCTTC
TRBD1	.	TRBV14	TRBJ1-2	CASSQDQIGTGGGYTF	TGTGCCAGCAGCCAAGATCAGATCGGGACAGGGGGAGGCTACACCTTC
TRBD1	few	TRBV29-1	TRBJ2-7	CSVLSGTGYYEQYF	TGCAGCGTTCTTTCCGGGACAGGGTACTACGAGCAGTACTTC